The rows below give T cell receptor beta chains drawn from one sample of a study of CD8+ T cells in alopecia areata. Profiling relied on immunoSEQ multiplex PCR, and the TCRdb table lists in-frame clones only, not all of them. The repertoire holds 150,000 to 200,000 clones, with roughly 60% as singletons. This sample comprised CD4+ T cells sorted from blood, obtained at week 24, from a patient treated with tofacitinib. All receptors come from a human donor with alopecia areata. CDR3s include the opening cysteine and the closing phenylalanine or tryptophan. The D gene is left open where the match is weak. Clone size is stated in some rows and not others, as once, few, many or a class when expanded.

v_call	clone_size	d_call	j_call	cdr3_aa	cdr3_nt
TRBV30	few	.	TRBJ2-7	CAWKTLQGKQYF	TGTGCCTGGAAGACATTACAGGGCAAGCAGTACTTC
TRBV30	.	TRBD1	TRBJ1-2	CAWDSDRDRPTNYGYTF	TGTGCCTGGGACTCGGACCGGGACAGACCCACTAACTATGGCTACACCTTC
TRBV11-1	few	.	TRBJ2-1	CASSPRLRGSPGNEQFF	TGTGCCAGCAGCCCCCGTTTGCGGGGTAGCCCAGGTAATGAGCAGTTCTTC
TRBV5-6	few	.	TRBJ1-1	CASSSGTQRYTEAFF	TGTGCCAGCAGCTCTGGGACTCAAAGATACACTGAAGCTTTCTTT
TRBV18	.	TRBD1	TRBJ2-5	CASSPPVGQGQETQYF	TGTGCCAGCTCACCACCTGTGGGACAGGGGCAAGAGACCCAGTACTTC
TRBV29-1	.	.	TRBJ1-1	CSGSGHSGGTEAFF	TGCAGCGGTTCTGGACATTCCGGGGGCACTGAAGCTTTCTTT
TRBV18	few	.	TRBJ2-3	CASSPLGTETQYF	TGTGCCAGCTCACCGCTAGGCACAGAAACGCAGTATTTT
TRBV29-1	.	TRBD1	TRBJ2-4	CSVGTTGAKNIQYF	TGCAGCGTTGGAACGACAGGGGCCAAAAACATTCAGTACTTC
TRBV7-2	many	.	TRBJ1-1	CASSLVGGNTEAFF	TGTGCCAGCAGCTTAGTTGGGGGGAACACTGAAGCTTTCTTT
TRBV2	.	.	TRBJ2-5	CASREETQYF	TGTGCCAGCCGAGAAGAGACCCAGTACTTC
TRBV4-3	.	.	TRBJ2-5	CASSPRDKETQYF	TGCGCCAGCAGCCCTCGGGATAAAGAGACCCAGTACTTC
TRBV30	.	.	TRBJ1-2	CAWSSSFYGYTF	TGTGCCTGGAGTTCCTCGTTCTATGGCTACACCTTC
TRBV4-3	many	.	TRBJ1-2	CASSQGSTVYGYTF	TGCGCCAGCAGCCAAGGGAGCACGGTCTATGGCTACACCTTC
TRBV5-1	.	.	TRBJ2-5	CASSGGPSQETQYF	TGCGCCAGCAGCGGAGGCCCATCTCAAGAGACCCAGTACTTC
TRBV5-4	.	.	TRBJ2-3	CASSSPGSTDTQYF	TGTGCCAGCAGCTCCCCGGGTAGCACAGATACGCAGTATTTT
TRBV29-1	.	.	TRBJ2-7	CSVRGRLTDTYEQYF	TGCAGCGTTAGGGGGAGGTTGACAGACACCTACGAGCAGTACTTC
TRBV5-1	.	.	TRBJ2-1	CASSSSDSPYNEQFF	TGCGCCAGCAGTTCATCGGACAGTCCCTACAATGAGCAGTTCTTC
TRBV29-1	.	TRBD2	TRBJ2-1	CSAEERGSSYNEQFF	TGCAGCGCCGAAGAGCGGGGGAGCTCCTACAATGAGCAGTTCTTC
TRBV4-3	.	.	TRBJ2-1	CASSQDWAGVYNEQFF	TGCGCCAGCAGCCAAGATTGGGCAGGGGTATACAATGAGCAGTTCTTC
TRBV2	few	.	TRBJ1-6	CASRKDSPLHF	TGTGCCAGCAGGAAAGATTCACCCCTCCACTTT
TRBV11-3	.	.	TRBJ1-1	CASNTVAPYEAFF	TGTGCCAGCAACACCGTCGCGCCCTATGAAGCTTTCTTT
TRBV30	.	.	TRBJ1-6	CAWSQQGNSPLHF	TGTGCCTGGAGTCAGCAGGGGAATTCACCCCTCCACTTT
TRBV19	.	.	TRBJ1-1	CASSMLGPYTEAFF	TGTGCCAGTAGTATGTTAGGGCCCTACACTGAAGCTTTCTTT
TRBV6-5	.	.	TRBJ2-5	CASSWGGETQYF	TGTGCCAGCAGTTGGGGCGGAGAGACCCAGTACTTC
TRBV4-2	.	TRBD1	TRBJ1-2	CASGTGGADYGYTF	TGTGCCAGCGGGACAGGGGGCGCGGACTATGGCTACACCTTC
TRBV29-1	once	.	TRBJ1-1	CSVDGYQGRTEAFF	TGCAGCGTTGACGGTTACCAAGGTCGCACTGAAGCTTTCTTT
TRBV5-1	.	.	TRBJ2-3	CASSLGPGADTQYF	TGCGCCAGCAGCTTGGGCCCAGGCGCAGATACGCAGTATTTT
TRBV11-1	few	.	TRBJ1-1	CASSLWKVGEAFF	TGTGCCAGCAGCTTATGGAAGGTCGGTGAAGCTTTCTTT
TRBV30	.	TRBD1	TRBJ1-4	CAWTRTGNNEKLFF	TGTGCCTGGACAAGGACAGGGAATAATGAAAAACTGTTTTTT
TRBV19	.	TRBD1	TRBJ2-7	CASGPGGRVEQYF	TGTGCCAGTGGACCAGGGGGCCGGGTGGAGCAGTACTTC
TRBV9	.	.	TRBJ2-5	CASSVRPPARETQYF	TGTGCCAGCAGCGTAAGACCCCCTGCTAGGGAGACCCAGTACTTC
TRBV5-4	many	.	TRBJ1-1	CASTPEGGWGTEAFF	TGTGCCAGCACCCCGGAGGGGGGTTGGGGCACTGAAGCTTTCTTT
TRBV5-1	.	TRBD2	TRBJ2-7	CASSLEASGSSYEQYF	TGCGCCAGCAGCTTGGAGGCTAGCGGTAGCTCCTACGAGCAGTACTTC
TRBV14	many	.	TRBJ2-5	CASSQEIGAGETQYF	TGTGCCAGCAGCCAAGAAATCGGGGCAGGGGAGACCCAGTACTTC